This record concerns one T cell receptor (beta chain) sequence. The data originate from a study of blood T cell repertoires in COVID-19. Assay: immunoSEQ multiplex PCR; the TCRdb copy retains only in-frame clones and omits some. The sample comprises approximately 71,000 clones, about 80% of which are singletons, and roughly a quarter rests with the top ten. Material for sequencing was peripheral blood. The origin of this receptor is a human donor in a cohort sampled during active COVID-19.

The CDR3 protein is CASSSMRVGETQYF. The CDR3 DNA reads TGTGCCAGCAGCTCTATGAGGGTAGGAGAGACCCAGTACTTC. This rearrangement joins TRBV7-9 to TRBJ2-5, with a tentative D call TRBD2 (5 bases). Germline loops: CDR1 SEHNR, CDR2 FQNEAQ (reference sequence). V was cut by 4 bases and J by 4 bases, with 13 bases left in between. The CDR3 has 14 residues.